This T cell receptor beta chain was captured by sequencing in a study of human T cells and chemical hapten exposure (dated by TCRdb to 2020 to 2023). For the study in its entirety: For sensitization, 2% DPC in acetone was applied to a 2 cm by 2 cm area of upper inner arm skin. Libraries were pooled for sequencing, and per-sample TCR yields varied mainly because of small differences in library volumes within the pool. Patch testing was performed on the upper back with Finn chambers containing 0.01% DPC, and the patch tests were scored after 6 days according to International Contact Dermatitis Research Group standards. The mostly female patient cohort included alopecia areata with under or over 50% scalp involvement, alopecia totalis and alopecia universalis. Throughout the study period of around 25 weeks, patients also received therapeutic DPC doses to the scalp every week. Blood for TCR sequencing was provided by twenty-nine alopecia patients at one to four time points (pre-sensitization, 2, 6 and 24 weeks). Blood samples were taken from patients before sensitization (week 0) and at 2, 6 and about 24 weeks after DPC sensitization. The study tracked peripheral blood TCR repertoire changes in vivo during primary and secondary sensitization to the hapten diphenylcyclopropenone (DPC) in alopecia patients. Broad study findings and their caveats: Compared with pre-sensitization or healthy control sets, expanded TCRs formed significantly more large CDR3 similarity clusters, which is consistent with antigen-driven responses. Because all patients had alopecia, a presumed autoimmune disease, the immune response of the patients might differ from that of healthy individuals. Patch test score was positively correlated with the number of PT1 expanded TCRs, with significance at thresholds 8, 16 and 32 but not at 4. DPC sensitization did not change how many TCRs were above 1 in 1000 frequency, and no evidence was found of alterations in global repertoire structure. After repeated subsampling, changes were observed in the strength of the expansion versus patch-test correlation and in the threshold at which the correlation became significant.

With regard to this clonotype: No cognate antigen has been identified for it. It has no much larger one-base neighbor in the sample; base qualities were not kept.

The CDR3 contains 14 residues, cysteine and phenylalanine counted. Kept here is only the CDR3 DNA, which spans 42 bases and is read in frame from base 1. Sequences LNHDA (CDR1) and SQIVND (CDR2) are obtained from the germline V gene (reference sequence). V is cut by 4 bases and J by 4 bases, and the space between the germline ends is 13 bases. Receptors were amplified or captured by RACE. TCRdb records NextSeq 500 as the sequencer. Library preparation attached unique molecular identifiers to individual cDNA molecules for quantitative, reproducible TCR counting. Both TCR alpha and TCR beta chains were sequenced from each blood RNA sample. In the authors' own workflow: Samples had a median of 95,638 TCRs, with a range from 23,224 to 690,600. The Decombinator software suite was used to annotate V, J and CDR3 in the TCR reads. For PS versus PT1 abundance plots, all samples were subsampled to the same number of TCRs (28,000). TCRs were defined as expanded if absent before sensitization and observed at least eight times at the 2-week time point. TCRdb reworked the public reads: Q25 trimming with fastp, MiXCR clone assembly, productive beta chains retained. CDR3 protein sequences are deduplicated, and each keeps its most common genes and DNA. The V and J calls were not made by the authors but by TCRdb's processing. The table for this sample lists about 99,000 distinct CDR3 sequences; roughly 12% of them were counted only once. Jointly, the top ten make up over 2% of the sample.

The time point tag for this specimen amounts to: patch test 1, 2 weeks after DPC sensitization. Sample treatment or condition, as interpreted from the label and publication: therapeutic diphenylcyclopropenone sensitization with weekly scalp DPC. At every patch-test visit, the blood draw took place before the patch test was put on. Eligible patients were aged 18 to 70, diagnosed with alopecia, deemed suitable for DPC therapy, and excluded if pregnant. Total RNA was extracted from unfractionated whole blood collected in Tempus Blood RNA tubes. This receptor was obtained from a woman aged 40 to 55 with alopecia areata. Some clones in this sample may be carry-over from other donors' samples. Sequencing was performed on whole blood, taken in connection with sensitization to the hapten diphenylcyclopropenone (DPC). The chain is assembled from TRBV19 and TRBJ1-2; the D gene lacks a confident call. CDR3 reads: CASSKAGEIYGYTF. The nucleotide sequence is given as TGTGCCAGTAGTAAGGCAGGCGAAATCTATGGCTACACCTTC.